The 5 T cell receptor beta chains in this list originate from one sample, sequenced in a study of metastatic and nonmetastatic thyroid tumors. Thyroid surgery was performed in patients who had received no treatment beforehand. TCRdb recomputed clones from the PCR reads via MiXCR. Seen here are tens of thousands of clones, under 25% observed once, and the top ten hold approximately 2.4%. Specimen: blood. The source is a female donor with papillary thyroid cancer or a benign thyroid nodule (not recorded which). Some clones in this sample may be carry-over from other donors' samples.

This clone was observed many times. CDR3 nucleotides: TGTGCCAGCTCACTCGGACAGGGGGGAGGCTATGGCTACACCTTC. This encodes CASSLGQGGGYGYTF. The chain employs TRBV2 and TRBJ1-2; 10 positions match TRBD1. The V gene's germline CDR1 is SNHLY and CDR2 FYNNEI. The CDR3 extends over 15 amino acids. V lost 8 bases, J lost 4 bases, and 10 bases stayed unmatched.

This clone has a count of ten or more. The chain links TRBV5-1 to TRBJ2-5; D is tentatively TRBD1 or TRBD2 (5 bases each). The V gene lost 5 bases and the J gene lost 4 bases, with 9 bases spanning the gap. Germline lookup yields CDR1 SGHRS and CDR2 YFSETQ. The CDR3 is 12 residues long. CDR3 loop: CASRRGAETQYF. The CDR3 nucleotides are TGCGCCAGCAGGAGGGGCGCAGAGACCCAGTACTTC.

This clone qualifies as medium-sized. The chain is built from TRBV7-9 and TRBJ2-7; D gene uncertain. The germline CDR1 and CDR2 sequences are SEHNR and FQNEAQ (reference sequence). CDR3 length: 15 residues. The V end lost 10 bases, the J end lost 6 bases, and 25 bases lay between the germline ends. CDR3 coding DNA: TGTGCCACCCACACGCAAGAAGTCCCTTTCGGCGAGCAGTACTTC. Its translation is CATHTQEVPFGEQYF.

There are a few counts of this clone. This may be a read error: a much more frequent sequence differs by one nucleotide. V is TRBV7-9 and J is TRBJ2-3; D gene uncertain. The germline V gene has CDR1 SEHNR and CDR2 FQNEAQ (reference sequence). The CDR3 length is 11 residues. The CDR3 region has the DNA TGTTCCAATCTACTGGGGGATACGCAGTATTTT. It specifies CSNLLGDTQYF.

J is TRBJ2-7 and V is TRBV2; possibly TRBD1 or TRBD2 for D (5 bases each). The V end lost 2 bases, the J end lost 2 bases, and 13 bases lay between the germline ends. From germline, CDR1 is SNHLY and CDR2 FYNNEI. The CDR3 length is 15 residues. This CDR3 is CASSEPGPTPYEQYF. In nucleotides, the CDR3 is TGTGCCAGCAGTGAACCGGGACCAACGCCCTACGAGCAGTACTTC.